This T cell receptor (beta chain) was sequenced during a study of radiation and T cells in renal cell carcinoma. Across the whole study: Nephrectomy followed 15 Gy stereotactic body radiation by 4 weeks.

Germline CDR1 and CDR2: LNHDA and SQIVND (reference sequence). CDR3 length equals 14 residues. J gave up 7 bases and V 0 bases, and 3 bases lay outside the gene matches. Generated by immunoSEQ multiplex PCR, the TCRdb table keeps only in-frame clones and is missing some. The top ten hold 3% of the sample, which has some 120,000 clones, approximately 82% seen once. Time point noted: baseline pretreatment blood. The treatment denotes: 15 Gy SBRT to primary tumor, nephrectomy 4 weeks later. The origin of this receptor is a woman aged 55-70 years with renal cell carcinoma. The chain carries TRBV19 and TRBJ1-1, with TRBD1 identical over 9 bases. Specimen: blood, collected from a patient whose treatment included radiotherapy and nephrectomy. For the CDR3, the DNA is TGTGCCAGTAGTATAGAGGGACAGGGAATTGAAGCTTTCTTT. Its protein product is CASSIEGQGIEAFF.